This T cell receptor (beta chain) was profiled in a study of blood T cells in healthy people across ages. Using a J-beta primer mix together with a sample-barcoded 5' primer, a second PCR was run for about 7 to 12 cycles. Via MiXCR, TCRdb re-called the 5' RACE reads, giving one row per CDR3 protein. The repertoire holds approximately 690,000 distinct CDR3 sequences, with 58% as singletons. Germline CDR1 reads SQVTM; CDR2 reads ANQGSEA. J was trimmed by 6 bases and V by 6 bases; bases with no gene match: 5. The CDR3 extends over 12 amino acids. The rearrangement links TRBV29-1 to TRBJ1-5; TRBD1 agrees at 7 bases. The receptor was derived from a man in his sixties in good health. The sample taken for sequencing was blood. The CDR3: CSVATGAQPQHF. CDR3 in DNA: TGCAGCGTAGCCACAGGGGCTCAGCCCCAGCATTTT.